This entry lists 7 T cell receptor beta chains sequenced from one sample in a study of OX40 agonist ivuxolimab in advanced cancers. The table came from immunoSEQ multiplex PCR; TCRdb's copy has only in-frame clones and leaves some out. Altogether 13,000 to 15,000 clones are present, approximately 80% being singletons, with the ten largest covering about 36%. Sample: CD4+ or CD8+ T cells sorted from blood, taken in a trial of the OX40 agonist ivuxolimab. These receptors all stem from an adult with an advanced solid tumor such as melanoma, head and neck, liver or kidney cancer.

The chain employs TRBV2 and TRBJ2-1; TRBD2 might be the D (5 bases). The CDR3 loop spans 17 amino acids. V shed 1 base and J shed 4 bases, with 17 bases lying between them. Germline V gives CDR1 SNHLY, CDR2 FYNNEI. The CDR3 region has the DNA TGTGCCAGCAGTGAAGGAGGGCTAGCAGATACTTACAATGAGCAGTTCTTC. Its protein is CASSEGGLADTYNEQFF.

This chain uses TRBV27 with TRBJ2-5; D is unclear. CDR1 and CDR2 from the germline V gene are MNHEY and SMNVEV (reference sequence). The CDR3 totals 14 residues. Trimming took off 6 bases at V and 5 bases at J, with 16 bases between the two ends. This chain's CDR3 is CASSSLMGLETQYF. CDR3 nucleotides: TGTGCCAGCAGCAGCCTTATGGGTTTGGAGACCCAGTACTTC.

J is TRBJ2-1 and V is TRBV5-3; TRBD2 matches at 7 bases. TRBV5-3 is sorted into the ORF group, with uncertain function. This CDR3 is built from 13 residues. The V and J ends lost 6 bases and 3 bases, in that order; junction bases with no gene match: 3. The chain's CDR3 is CARISGVYNEQFF. The CDR3, as DNA: TGTGCCAGAATAAGCGGGGTCTACAATGAGCAGTTCTTC.

The V gene is TRBV7-2, the J gene TRBJ1-1; TRBD1 agrees at 7 bases. CDR1 SGHTA and CDR2 FQGNSA come from the germline V gene. The ends lost 5 bases at V and 7 bases at J; junction bases unmatched: 4. This CDR3 has 12 amino acids. The CDR3 coding sequence is TGTGCCAGCAGCGGGGGGACAGTTGAAGCTTTCTTT. Translating it yields CASSGGTVEAFF.

J is TRBJ2-5 and V is TRBV5-1, with a possible D match to TRBD2 (6 bases). With 1 base removed from V and 1 base from J, the gap between germline ends came to 8 bases. The germline V gene has CDR1 SGHRS and CDR2 YFSETQ. The CDR3 has 14 amino acids. CDR3 residues: CASSLYSGQETQYF. In nucleotides, the CDR3 is TGCGCCAGCAGCTTGTATAGCGGCCAAGAGACCCAGTACTTC. The full variable domain, with the rest looked up from reference TRBV5-1 and TRBJ2-5, is KAGVTQTPRYLIKTRGQQVTLSCSPISGHRSVSWYQQTPGQGLQFLFEYFSETQRNKGNFPGRFSGRQFSNSRSEMNVSTLELGDSALYLCASSLYSGQETQYFGPGTRLLVL.

The chain links TRBV19 to TRBJ1-1; TRBD1 is a possible D gene (6 bases). The CDR3 is 14 residues long. Germline V gene lookup returns CDR1 LNHDA and CDR2 SQIVND (reference sequence). V lost 6 bases, J lost 0 bases, and 11 bases lay in between. The CDR3 reads CASSPQGMNTEAFF. In DNA, the CDR3 is TGTGCCAGTAGCCCCCAGGGGATGAACACTGAAGCTTTCTTT.

On this clone itself: At one of its ends the junction is not consistent with the germline gene, which may arise from a read error. The chain has TRBV5-1 and TRBJ2-3, with unresolved D. CDR1 is SGHRS, CDR2 YFSETQ, per germline. This CDR3 region has 13 residues. The CDR3 DNA follows: TGCGCCAGCAGCTCGTCCATCACAAATACGCAGTATTTT. It is translated as CASSSSITNTQYF.